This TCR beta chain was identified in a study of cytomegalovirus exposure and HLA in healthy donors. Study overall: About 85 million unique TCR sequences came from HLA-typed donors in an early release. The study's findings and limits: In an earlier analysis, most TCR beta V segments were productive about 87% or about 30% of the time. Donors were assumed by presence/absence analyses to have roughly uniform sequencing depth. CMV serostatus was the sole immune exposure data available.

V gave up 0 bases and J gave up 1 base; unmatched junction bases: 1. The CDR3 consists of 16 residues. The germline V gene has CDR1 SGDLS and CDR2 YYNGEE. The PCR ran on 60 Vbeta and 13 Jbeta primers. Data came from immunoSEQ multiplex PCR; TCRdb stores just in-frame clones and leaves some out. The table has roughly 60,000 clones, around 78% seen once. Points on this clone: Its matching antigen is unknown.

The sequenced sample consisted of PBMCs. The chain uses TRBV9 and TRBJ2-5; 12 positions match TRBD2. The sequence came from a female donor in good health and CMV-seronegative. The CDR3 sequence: CASSVGLAGAQETQYF. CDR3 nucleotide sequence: TGTGCCAGCAGCGTAGGACTAGCGGGGGCCCAAGAGACCCAGTACTTC. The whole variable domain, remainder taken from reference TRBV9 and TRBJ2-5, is DSGVTQTPKHLITATGQRVTLRCSPRSGDLSVYWYQQSLDQGLQFLIQYYNGEERAKGNILERFSAQQFPDLHSELNLSSLELGDSALYFCASSVGLAGAQETQYFGPGTRLLVL.